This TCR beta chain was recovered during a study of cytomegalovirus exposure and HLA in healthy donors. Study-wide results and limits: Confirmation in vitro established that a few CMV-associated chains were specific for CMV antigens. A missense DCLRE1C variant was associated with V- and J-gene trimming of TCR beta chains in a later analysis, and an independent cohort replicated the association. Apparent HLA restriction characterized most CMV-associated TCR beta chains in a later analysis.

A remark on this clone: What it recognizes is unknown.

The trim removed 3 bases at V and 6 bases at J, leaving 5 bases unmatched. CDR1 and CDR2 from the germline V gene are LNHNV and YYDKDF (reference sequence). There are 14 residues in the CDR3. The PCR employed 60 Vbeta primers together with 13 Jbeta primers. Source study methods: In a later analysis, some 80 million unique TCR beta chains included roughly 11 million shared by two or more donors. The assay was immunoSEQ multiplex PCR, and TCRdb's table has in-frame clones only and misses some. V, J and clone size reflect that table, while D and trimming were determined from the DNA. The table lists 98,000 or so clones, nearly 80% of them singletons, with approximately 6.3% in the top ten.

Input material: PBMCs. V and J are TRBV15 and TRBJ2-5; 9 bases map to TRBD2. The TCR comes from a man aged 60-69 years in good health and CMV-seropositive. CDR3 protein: CATSRLTSGQTQYF. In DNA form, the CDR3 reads TGTGCCACCAGCAGGTTGACTAGCGGACAGACCCAGTACTTC.